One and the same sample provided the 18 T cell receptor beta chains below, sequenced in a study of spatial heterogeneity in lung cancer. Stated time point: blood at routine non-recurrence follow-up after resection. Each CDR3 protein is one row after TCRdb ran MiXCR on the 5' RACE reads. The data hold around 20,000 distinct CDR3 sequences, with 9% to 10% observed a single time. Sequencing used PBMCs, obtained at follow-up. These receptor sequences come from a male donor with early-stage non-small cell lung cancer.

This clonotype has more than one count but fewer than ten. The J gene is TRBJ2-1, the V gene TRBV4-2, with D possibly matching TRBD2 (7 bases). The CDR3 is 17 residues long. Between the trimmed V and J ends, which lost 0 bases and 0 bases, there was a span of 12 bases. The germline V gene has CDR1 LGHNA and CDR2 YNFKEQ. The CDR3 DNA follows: TGTGCCAGCAGCCAAGACATCGGGGGGCTCTCCTACAATGAGCAGTTCTTC. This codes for CASSQDIGGLSYNEQFF.

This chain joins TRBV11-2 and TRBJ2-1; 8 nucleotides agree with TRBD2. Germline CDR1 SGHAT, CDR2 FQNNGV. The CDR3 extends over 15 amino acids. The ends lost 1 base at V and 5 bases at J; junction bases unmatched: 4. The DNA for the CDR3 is TGTGCCAGCAGCTTAGGTTTAGCGGGGAACAATGAGCAGTTCTTC. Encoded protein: CASSLGLAGNNEQFF. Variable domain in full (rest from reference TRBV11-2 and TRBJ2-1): EAGVAQSPRYKIIEKRQSVAFWCNPISGHATLYWYQQILGQGPKLLIQFQNNGVVDDSQLPKDRFSAERLKGVDSTLKIQPAKLEDSAVYLCASSLGLAGNNEQFFGPGTRLTVL.

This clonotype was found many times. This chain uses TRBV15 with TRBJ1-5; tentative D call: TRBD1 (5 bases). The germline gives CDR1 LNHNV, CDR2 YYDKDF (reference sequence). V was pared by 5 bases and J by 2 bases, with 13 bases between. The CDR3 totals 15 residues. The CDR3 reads CATSATVNGNQPQHF. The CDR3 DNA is TGTGCCACCAGCGCGACAGTGAATGGCAATCAGCCCCAGCATTTT.

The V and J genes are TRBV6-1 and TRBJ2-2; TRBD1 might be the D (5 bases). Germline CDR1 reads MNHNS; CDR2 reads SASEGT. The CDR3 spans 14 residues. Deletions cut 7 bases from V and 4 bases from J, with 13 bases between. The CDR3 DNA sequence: TGTGCCAGCAAGAGGTTACAGGTCACCGGGGAGCTGTTTTTT. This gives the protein CASKRLQVTGELFF.

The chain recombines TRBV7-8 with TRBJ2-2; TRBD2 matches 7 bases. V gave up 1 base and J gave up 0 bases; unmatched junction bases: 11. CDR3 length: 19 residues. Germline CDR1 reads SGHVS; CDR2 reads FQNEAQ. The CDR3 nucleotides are TGTGCCAGCAGCTTAGTGGGGGTACTAGCGTCCGCGAACACCGGGGAGCTGTTTTTT. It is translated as CASSLVGVLASANTGELFF.

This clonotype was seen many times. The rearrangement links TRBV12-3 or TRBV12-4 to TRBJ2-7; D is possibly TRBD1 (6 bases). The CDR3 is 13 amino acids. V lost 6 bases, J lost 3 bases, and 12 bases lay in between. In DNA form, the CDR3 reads TGTGCCAGCAGCACCACAGGGTTCTACGAGCAGTACTTC. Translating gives CASSTTGFYEQYF.

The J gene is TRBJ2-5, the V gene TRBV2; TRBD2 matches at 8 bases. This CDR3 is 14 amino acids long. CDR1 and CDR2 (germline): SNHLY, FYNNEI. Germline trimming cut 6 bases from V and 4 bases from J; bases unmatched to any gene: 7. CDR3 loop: CASSTLSGGETQYF. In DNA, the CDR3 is TGTGCCAGCAGCACCCTCAGCGGGGGAGAGACCCAGTACTTC.

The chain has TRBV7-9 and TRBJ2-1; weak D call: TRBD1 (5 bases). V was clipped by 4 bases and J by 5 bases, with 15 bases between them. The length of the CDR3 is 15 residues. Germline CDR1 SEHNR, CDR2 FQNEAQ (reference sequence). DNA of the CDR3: TGTGCCAGCAGCTGGTCAGGGCCTACACACAATGAGCAGTTCTTC. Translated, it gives CASSWSGPTHNEQFF.

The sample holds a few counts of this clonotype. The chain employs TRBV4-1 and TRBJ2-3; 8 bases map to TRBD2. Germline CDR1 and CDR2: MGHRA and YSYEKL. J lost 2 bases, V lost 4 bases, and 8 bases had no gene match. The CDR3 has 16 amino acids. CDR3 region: CASSPGIAGFTDTQYF. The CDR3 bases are TGCGCCAGCAGCCCCGGGATAGCGGGGTTCACAGATACGCAGTATTTT.

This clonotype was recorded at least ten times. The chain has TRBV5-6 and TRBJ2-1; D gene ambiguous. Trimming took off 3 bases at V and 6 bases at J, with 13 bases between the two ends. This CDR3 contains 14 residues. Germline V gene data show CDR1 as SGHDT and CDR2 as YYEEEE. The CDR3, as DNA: TGTGCCAGCAGCTGGGATCTAGTATCCAATGAGCAGTTCTTC. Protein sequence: CASSWDLVSNEQFF. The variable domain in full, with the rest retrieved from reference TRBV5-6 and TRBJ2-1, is DAGVTQSPTHLIKTRGQQVTLRCSPKSGHDTVSWYQQALGQGPQFIFQYYEEEERQRGNFPDRFSGHQFPNYSSELNVNALLLGDSALYLCASSWDLVSNEQFFGPGTRLTVL.

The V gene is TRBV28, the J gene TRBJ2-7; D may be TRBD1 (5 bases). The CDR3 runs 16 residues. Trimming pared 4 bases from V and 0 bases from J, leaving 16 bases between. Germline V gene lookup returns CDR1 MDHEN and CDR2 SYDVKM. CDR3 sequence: CASSSLDSSSSYEQYF. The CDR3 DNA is TGTGCCAGCAGTTCCTTAGACAGCTCGAGCTCCTACGAGCAGTACTTC.

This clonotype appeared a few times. The CDR3 DNA reads as TGTGCCAGCAGCCAAGGCCCCCAAGAGACCCAGTACTTC. It yields the protein CASSQGPQETQYF. This rearrangement joins TRBV4-2 to TRBJ2-5; D unresolved. The CDR3 length is 13 residues. CDR1 is LGHNA and CDR2 is YNFKEQ in the germline V gene. V was clipped by 1 base and J by 1 base, with 4 bases between them.

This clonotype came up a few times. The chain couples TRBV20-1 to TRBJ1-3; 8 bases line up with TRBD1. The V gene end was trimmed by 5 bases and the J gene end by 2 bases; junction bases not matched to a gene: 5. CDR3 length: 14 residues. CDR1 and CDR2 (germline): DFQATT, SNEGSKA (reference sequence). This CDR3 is CSARQGSTGNTIYF. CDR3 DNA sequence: TGCAGTGCTCGACAGGGGTCTACTGGAAACACCATATATTTT.

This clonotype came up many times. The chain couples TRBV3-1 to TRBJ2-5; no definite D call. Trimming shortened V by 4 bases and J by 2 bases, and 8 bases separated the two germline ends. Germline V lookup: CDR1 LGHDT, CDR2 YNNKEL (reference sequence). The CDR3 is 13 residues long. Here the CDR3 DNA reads TGTGCCAGCAGCCCTATGCGACAAGAGACCCAGTACTTC. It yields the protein CASSPMRQETQYF.

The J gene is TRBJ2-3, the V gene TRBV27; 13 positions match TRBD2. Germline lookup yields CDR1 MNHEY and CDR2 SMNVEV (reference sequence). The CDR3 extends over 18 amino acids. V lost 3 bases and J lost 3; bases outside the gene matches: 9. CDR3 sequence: CASSLLGLAGQTTDTQYF. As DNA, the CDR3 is TGTGCCAGCAGTTTGTTGGGACTAGCGGGGCAAACTACAGATACGCAGTATTTT.

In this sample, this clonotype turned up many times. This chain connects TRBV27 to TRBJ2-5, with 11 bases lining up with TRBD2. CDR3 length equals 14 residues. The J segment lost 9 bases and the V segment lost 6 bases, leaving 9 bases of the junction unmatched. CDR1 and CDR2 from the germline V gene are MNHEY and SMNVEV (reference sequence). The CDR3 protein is CASRVLAGVQAQYF. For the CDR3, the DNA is TGTGCCAGCAGGGTACTAGCGGGGGTGCAGGCCCAGTACTTC.

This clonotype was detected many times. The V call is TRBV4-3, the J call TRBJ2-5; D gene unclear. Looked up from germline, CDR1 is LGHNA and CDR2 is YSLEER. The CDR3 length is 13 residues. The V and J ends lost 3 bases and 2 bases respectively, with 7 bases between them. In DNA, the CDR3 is TGCGCCAGCAGCCAGCAAACGCAAGAGACCCAGTACTTC. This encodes CASSQQTQETQYF.

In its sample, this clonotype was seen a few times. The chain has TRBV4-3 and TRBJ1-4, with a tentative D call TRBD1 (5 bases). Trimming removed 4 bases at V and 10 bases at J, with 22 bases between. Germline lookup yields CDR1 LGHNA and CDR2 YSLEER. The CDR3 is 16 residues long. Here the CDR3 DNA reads TGCGCCAGCAGCCGTCAGGCGGGTTCAGGGTTGGGAAAACTGTTTTTT. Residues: CASSRQAGSGLGKLFF.